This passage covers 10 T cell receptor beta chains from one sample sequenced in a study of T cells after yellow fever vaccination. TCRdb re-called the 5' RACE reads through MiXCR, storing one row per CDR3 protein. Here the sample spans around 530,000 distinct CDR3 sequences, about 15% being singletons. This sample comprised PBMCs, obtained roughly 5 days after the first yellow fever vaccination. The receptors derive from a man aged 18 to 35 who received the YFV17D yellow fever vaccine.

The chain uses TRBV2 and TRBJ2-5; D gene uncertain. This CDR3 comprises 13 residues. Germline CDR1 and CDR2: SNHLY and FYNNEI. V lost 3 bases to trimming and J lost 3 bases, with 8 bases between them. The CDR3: CASSDRRKETQYF. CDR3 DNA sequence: TGTGCCAGCAGTGATCGCAGGAAAGAGACCCAGTACTTC.

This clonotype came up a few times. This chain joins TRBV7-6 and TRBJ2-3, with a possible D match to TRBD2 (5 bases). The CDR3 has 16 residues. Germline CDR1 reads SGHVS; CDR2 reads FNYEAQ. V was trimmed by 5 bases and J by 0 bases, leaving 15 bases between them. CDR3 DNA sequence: TGTGCCAGCAGCCCCCGAGCGGAGTCTAGCACAGATACGCAGTATTTT. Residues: CASSPRAESSTDTQYF.

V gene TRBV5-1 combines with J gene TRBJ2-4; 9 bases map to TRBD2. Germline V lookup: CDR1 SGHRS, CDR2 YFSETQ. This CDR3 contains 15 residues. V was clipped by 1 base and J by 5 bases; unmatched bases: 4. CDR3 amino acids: CASSLSGGQENIQYF. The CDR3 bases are TGCGCCAGCAGCTTGAGCGGGGGGCAAGAAAACATTCAGTACTTC.

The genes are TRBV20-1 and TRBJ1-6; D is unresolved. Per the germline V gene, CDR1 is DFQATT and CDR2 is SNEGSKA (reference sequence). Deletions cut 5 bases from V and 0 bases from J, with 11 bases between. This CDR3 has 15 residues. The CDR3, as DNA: TGCAGTGCTTTTGACCCGAGCTCCTATAATTCACCCCTCCACTTT. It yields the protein CSAFDPSSYNSPLHF.

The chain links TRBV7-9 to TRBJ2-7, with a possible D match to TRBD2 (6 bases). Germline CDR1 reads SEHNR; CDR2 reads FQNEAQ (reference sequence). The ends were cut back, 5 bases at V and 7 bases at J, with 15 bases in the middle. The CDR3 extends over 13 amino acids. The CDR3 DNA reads TGTGCCAGCAGCCCCGGAGGGACTTGGGAGCAGTACTTC. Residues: CASSPGGTWEQYF.

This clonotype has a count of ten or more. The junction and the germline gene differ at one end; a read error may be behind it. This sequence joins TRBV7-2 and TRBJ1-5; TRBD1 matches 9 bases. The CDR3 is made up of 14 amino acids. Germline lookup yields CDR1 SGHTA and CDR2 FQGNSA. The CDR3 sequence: CASSLRQGDQPQHF. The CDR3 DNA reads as TGCGCCAGCAGCTTGCGACAGGGGGATCAGCCCCAGCATTTT.

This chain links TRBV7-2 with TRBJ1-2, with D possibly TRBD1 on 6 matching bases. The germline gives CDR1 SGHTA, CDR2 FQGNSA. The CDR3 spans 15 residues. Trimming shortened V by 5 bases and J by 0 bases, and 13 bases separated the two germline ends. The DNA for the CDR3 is TGTGCCAGCAGCCCGCAGGGGACGTCTAACTATGGCTACACCTTC. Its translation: CASSPQGTSNYGYTF.

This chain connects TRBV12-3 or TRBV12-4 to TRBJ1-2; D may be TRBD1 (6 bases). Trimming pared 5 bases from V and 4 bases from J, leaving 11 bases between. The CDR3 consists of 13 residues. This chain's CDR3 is CASSGAGAYGYTF. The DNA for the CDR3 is TGTGCCAGCAGTGGGGCAGGGGCCTATGGCTACACCTTC.

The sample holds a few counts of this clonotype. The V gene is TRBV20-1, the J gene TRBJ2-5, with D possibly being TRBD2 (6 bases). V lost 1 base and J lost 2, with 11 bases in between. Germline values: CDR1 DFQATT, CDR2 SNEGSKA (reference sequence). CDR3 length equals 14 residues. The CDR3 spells CSARAPGLQETQYF. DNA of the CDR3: TGCAGTGCTAGAGCTCCGGGACTTCAAGAGACCCAGTACTTC.

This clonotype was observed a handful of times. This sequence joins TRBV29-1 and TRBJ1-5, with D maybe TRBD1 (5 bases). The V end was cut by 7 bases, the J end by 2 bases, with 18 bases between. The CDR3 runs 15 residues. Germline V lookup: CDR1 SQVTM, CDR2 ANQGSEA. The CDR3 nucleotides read TGCAGCGCCCAGGCCGGGGCCGGTGGCAATCAGCCCCAGCATTTT. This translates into CSAQAGAGGNQPQHF.